This T cell receptor beta chain was profiled in a study of cytomegalovirus exposure and HLA in healthy donors. The CDR3 extends over 17 amino acids. Germline V gene sequence: CDR1 LNHDA, CDR2 SQIVND (reference sequence). Deletions cut 3 bases from V and 6 bases from J, with 21 bases between. Both 60 Vbeta primers and 13 Jbeta primers went into the PCR. Generated by immunoSEQ multiplex PCR, the TCRdb table keeps only in-frame clones and is missing some. This table has under 80,000 clones, approximately 67% appearing once. The sequenced sample was PBMCs. The sequence was collected from a woman in her thirties in good health and CMV-seronegative. The chain carries TRBV19 and TRBJ1-5; maybe TRBD1 (6 bases). CDR3 in DNA: TGTGCCAGTAGTATTGCGCGTGTGGGGGGGGGCCTTCAGCCCCAGCATTTT. Translating gives CASSIARVGGGLQPQHF. Variable domain in full (rest from reference TRBV19 and TRBJ1-5): DGGITQSPKYLFRKEGQNVTLSCEQNLNHDAMYWYRQDPGQGLRLIYYSQIVNDFQKGDIAEGYSVSREKKESFPLTVTSAQKNPTAFYLCASSIARVGGGLQPQHFGDGTRLSIL.